This entry is about one TCR beta chain. The antigen is undetermined. This entry is derived from a study of cytomegalovirus exposure and HLA in healthy donors. Study-level results: Investigators reported 150 to 200 TCR beta chains as tied to cytomegalovirus.

Method: immunoSEQ multiplex PCR; TCRdb's copy keeps in-frame clones and lacks some. The sample consists of tens of thousands of clones, around 96% of them appearing once. V dropped 3 bases and J dropped 9 bases, with 9 bases sitting between them. This CDR3 has 12 residues. Germline CDR1 reads MNHNS; CDR2 reads SASEGT. The sequence was obtained from a man younger than 35 in good health and CMV-seropositive. Specimen: PBMCs. The rearrangement joins TRBV6-1 to TRBJ2-1; D is uncertain. The CDR3 region has the DNA TGTGCCAGCAGTGAGGGTCGAGGTGAGCAGTTCTTC. This gives the protein CASSEGRGEQFF.